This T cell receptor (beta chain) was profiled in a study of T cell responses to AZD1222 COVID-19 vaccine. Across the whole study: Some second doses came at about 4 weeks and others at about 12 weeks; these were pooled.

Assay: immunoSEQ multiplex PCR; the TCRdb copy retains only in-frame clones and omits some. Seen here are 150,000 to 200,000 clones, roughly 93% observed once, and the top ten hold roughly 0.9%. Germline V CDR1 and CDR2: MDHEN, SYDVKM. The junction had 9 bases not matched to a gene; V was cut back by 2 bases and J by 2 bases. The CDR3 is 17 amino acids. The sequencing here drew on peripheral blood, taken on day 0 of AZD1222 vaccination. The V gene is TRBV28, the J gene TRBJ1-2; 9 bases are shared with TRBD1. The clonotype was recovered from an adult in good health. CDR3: CASSLRGWTGENYGYTF. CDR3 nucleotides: TGTGCCAGCAGTTTAAGGGGCTGGACAGGGGAAAACTATGGCTACACCTTC.